A single T cell receptor (beta chain) is shown here with its context. Its matching antigen is unknown. It was with 60 Vbeta and 13 Jbeta primers that the PCR ran. Sequenced by immunoSEQ multiplex PCR; TCRdb stores in-frame clones only, minus some. Of 50,000 to 70,000 clones detected, 77% appear once; the ten largest clones hold around 2.5%. The data originate from a study of cytomegalovirus exposure and HLA in healthy donors. Study-wide results and limits: Several of the most significant clusters were apparently associated with common viral pathogens in a later analysis.

The CDR3 extends over 13 amino acids. V gave up 5 bases and J gave up 6 bases, with 10 bases separating them. Looked up from germline, CDR1 is SGHTA and CDR2 is FQGTGA. The genes are TRBV7-3 and TRBJ2-2; D may be TRBD2 (6 bases). The specimen sequenced was PBMCs. This TCR came from a female donor in good health and CMV-seronegative. The chain's CDR3 is CASSKTSPGELFF. The CDR3 nucleotides are TGTGCCAGCAGCAAGACTAGTCCCGGGGAGCTGTTTTTT.